The 18 T cell receptor beta chains listed next were all sequenced from one sample in a study of blood T cell repertoires in COVID-19. Sequencing was performed with immunoSEQ multiplex PCR; in TCRdb, only in-frame clones are kept and a portion is missing. Among approximately 150,000 clones listed, about 81% were seen once. The source material was PBMCs or T cells enriched from blood (not recorded which). These receptors were obtained from a middle-aged man with acute COVID-19.

The chain links TRBV7-2 to TRBJ1-6, with 8 nucleotides matching TRBD1. Looked up from germline, CDR1 is SGHTA and CDR2 is FQGNSA. The CDR3 length is 15 residues. Germline trimming cut 4 bases from V and 7 bases from J; bases unmatched to any gene: 6. CDR3 coding DNA: TGTGCCAGCAGCTCTAATCGACAGGGGAATTCACCCCTCCACTTT. Its protein is CASSSNRQGNSPLHF.

In its sample, this clone was seen a few times. This sequence joins TRBV28 and TRBJ1-2; unclear D gene. Trimming took 4 bases from V and 2 from J, leaving 5 bases between them. Germline CDR1 reads MDHEN; CDR2 reads SYDVKM. The CDR3 extends over 12 amino acids. The CDR3 sequence: CASSSGNYGYTF. DNA of the CDR3: TGTGCCAGCAGTTCGGGGAACTATGGCTACACCTTC.

The J gene is TRBJ2-4, the V gene TRBV30, with 12 bases identical to TRBD2. The CDR3 sequence is 15 residues long. The ends lost 0 bases at V and 8 bases at J; junction bases unmatched: 5. The V gene's germline CDR1 is GTSNPN and CDR2 SVGIG (reference sequence). CDR3 loop: CAWSVLAGGRDIQYF. The CDR3 DNA follows: TGTGCCTGGAGTGTACTAGCGGGGGGCCGGGACATTCAGTACTTC.

This chain links TRBV24-1 with TRBJ1-3; 7 positions agree with TRBD1. After removal of 7 bases from V and 3 bases from J, the junction contained 2 bases not matched to a gene. Germline CDR1 KGHDR, CDR2 SFDVKD. This CDR3 region has 13 residues. In DNA, the CDR3 is TGTGCCACCAGGGGACAGAGTGGAAACACCATATATTTT. Protein sequence: CATRGQSGNTIYF.

The V call is TRBV5-8, the J call TRBJ2-3; 8 bases are shared with TRBD1. The CDR3 length is 15 residues. Germline V gene sequence: CDR1 SGHTS, CDR2 YDEGEE. The V gene end was trimmed by 4 bases and the J gene end by 6 bases; junction bases not matched to a gene: 10. This CDR3 reads CASSLLGQGWDTQYF. The CDR3 nucleotides are TGTGCCAGCAGCCTCCTAGGACAGGGCTGGGATACGCAGTATTTT.

The genes are TRBV9 and TRBJ1-5; 7 nucleotides agree with TRBD1. CDR3 length: 15 residues. V shed 2 bases, J shed 4 bases, and the junction held 6 bases outside the gene matches. The V gene's germline CDR1 is SGDLS and CDR2 YYNGEE. This chain's CDR3 is CASSVTGANNQPQHF. The CDR3 bases are TGTGCCAGCAGCGTTACAGGGGCGAATAATCAGCCCCAGCATTTT.

This sequence joins TRBV2 and TRBJ1-5; D is uncertain. The CDR3 runs 15 residues. V was pared by 5 bases and J by 1 base, with 12 bases between. CDR1 SNHLY and CDR2 FYNNEI come from the germline V gene. This CDR3 reads CASSTVSRSNQPQHF. The CDR3 DNA reads TGTGCCAGCAGTACCGTGAGCAGGAGCAATCAGCCCCAGCATTTT.

V usage is TRBV10-3 and J usage is TRBJ2-6; TRBD2 aligns across 8 bases. CDR3 size: 19 residues. Germline trimming cut 0 bases from V and 4 bases from J; bases unmatched to any gene: 11. Germline V gene sequence: CDR1 ENHRY, CDR2 SYGVKD. The CDR3 sequence is CAISESEVAGPLGANVLTF. CDR3 nucleotide sequence: TGTGCCATCAGTGAGTCGGAGGTAGCGGGACCTCTAGGGGCCAACGTCCTGACTTTC.

This chain uses TRBV29-1 with TRBJ2-1, with 8 bases identical to TRBD2. After removal of 8 bases from V and 9 bases from J, the junction contained 9 bases not matched to a gene. This CDR3 has 12 residues. Germline CDR1 and CDR2: SQVTM and ANQGSEA. CDR3 coding DNA: TGCAGCCCGGGGGGGCCCCTCTGTGAGCAGTTCTTC. Translated: CSPGGPLCEQFF.

The DNA for the CDR3 is TGTGCCAGCAGCGTAGATCAGGCGGGAAACACCATATATTTT. It translates to CASSVDQAGNTIYF. The chain couples TRBV9 to TRBJ1-3; D is ambiguous. Germline lookup yields CDR1 SGDLS and CDR2 YYNGEE. The V end lost 0 bases, the J end lost 4 bases, and 8 bases lay between the germline ends. This CDR3 has 14 residues. Full variable domain (outside the CDR3, taken from reference TRBV9 and TRBJ1-3): DSGVTQTPKHLITATGQRVTLRCSPRSGDLSVYWYQQSLDQGLQFLIQYYNGEERAKGNILERFSAQQFPDLHSELNLSSLELGDSALYFCASSVDQAGNTIYFGEGSWLTVV.

In its sample, this clone was seen once. The chain uses TRBV28 and TRBJ1-3, with D possibly matching TRBD1 (5 bases). Germline CDR1 is MDHEN and CDR2 is SYDVKM. V was pared by 4 bases and J by 0 bases, with 10 bases between. There are 15 residues in the CDR3. Written as DNA, the CDR3 is TGTGCCAGCAGTTCACCGGGGGGCTCTGGAAACACCATATATTTT. This encodes CASSSPGGSGNTIYF.

The V and J genes are TRBV7-2 and TRBJ2-7, with 7 positions matching TRBD1. The V gene end was trimmed by 7 bases and the J gene end by 2 bases; junction bases not matched to a gene: 5. The germline V gene encodes CDR1 SGHTA and CDR2 FQGNSA. The CDR3 spans 13 residues. CDR3 DNA sequence: TGTGCCAGCACCATCACAGGGGCCTACGAGCAGTACTTC. Translating gives CASTITGAYEQYF.

The chain carries TRBV19 and TRBJ1-5, with 7 bases identical to TRBD1. Germline-derived CDR1 and CDR2 are LNHDA and SQIVND (reference sequence). This CDR3 is 16 amino acids long. V shed 0 bases, J shed 7 bases, and the junction held 9 bases outside the gene matches. The CDR3 nucleotides are TGTGCCAGTAGTATAGATTTCGAGCACAGGGGACAGCCCCAGCATTTT. Its protein product is CASSIDFEHRGQPQHF.

V is TRBV19 and J is TRBJ2-3; 8 bases line up with TRBD2. The V gene end was trimmed by 4 bases and the J gene end by 6 bases; junction bases not matched to a gene: 12. Per the germline V gene, CDR1 is LNHDA and CDR2 is SQIVND (reference sequence). This CDR3 contains 16 residues. The CDR3 DNA reads as TGTGCCAGTAGTACAAATAGGGGACTAGGAAAGGATACGCAGTATTTT. This gives the protein CASSTNRGLGKDTQYF.

The chain joins TRBV6-5 to TRBJ1-1, with TRBD1 identical over 9 bases. The ends lost 6 bases at V and 4 bases at J; junction bases unmatched: 6. This CDR3 region has 14 residues. The germline gives CDR1 MNHEY, CDR2 SVGAGI. The CDR3 is CASSPDRGSTEAFF. In DNA, the CDR3 is TGTGCCAGCAGCCCGGACAGGGGTAGCACTGAAGCTTTCTTT.

The CDR3 here is CASSLAGGLAEYEQYF. In DNA, the CDR3 is TGTGCCAGCAGCTTGGCGGGGGGACTAGCGGAGTACGAGCAGTACTTC. The chain joins TRBV7-2 to TRBJ2-7; the match to TRBD2 covers 11 bases. Germline loops: CDR1 SGHTA, CDR2 FQGNSA. Losses at the gene ends were 3 bases for V and 4 bases for J; bases not matched to a gene: 8. The CDR3 is 16 amino acids.

The V and J genes are TRBV5-6 and TRBJ2-3; TRBD2 aligns across 8 bases. V was clipped by 0 bases and J by 1 base; unmatched bases: 13. Germline V gives CDR1 SGHDT, CDR2 YYEEEE. This CDR3 has 19 residues. Here the CDR3 reads CASSLAIGGARARTDTQYF. In nucleotides, the CDR3 is TGTGCCAGCAGCTTGGCAATCGGGGGGGCACGAGCCCGCACAGATACGCAGTATTTT.

This clone was observed once. The gene calls are TRBV25-1 and TRBJ2-5, with 9 bases matching TRBD2. Germline V gives CDR1 MGHDK, CDR2 SYGVNS. The V gene end was trimmed by 4 bases and the J gene end by 4 bases; junction bases not matched to a gene: 13. The CDR3 runs 17 residues. CDR3 coding DNA: TGTGCCAGCAGTGTACAGGGGCGGGGGGGCTTAGGAGAGACCCAGTACTTC. It codes for CASSVQGRGGLGETQYF.